The clone carrying this TCR beta chain appeared a few times. Its antigen is undetermined. At one end, the junction sequence differs from germline, possibly due to a read error. The time point was: newly diagnosed GD, antithyroid drugs for less than 3 months. Preparation of the TCR library used RNA extracted from PBMCs. This entry belongs to a study of regulatory T cells in long-lasting Graves disease. Study-wide background: Antithyroid drug intake by newly diagnosed Graves' patients had lasted under 3 months. Regarding the study as a whole: A limited number of samples was an acknowledged limitation.

CDR3-region Arm-PCR and iRepertoire HTBI primers produced the TCR beta libraries. TCRdb reanalysed the multiplex PCR reads using MiXCR and keeps one entry per CDR3 protein. Here the sample spans 600,000 to 650,000 distinct CDR3 sequences, under 20% being singletons. CDR1 and CDR2 from the germline V gene are SGHRS and YFSETQ. The CDR3 has 13 amino acids. These records were also assigned to another study, of T cells in Graves' hyperthyroidism and ophthalmopathy. According to that study: Diagnostic assessment was based on clinical symptoms, serum thyroxine and TRAb, thyroid ultrasound and orbital computed tomography.

The sequence was obtained from a woman in her 30s with Graves disease. The sequences come from peripheral blood mononuclear cells (PBMCs), collected at new diagnosis, from a patient treated with antithyroid drugs. J is TRBJ1-2 and V is TRBV5-1; perhaps TRBD1 as D (5 bases). The CDR3 loop is CASSLGVSRGYTF. CDR3 DNA: TGTGCCAGCAGCTTGGGGGTCTCTCGTGGCTACACCTTC.